The clone carrying this T cell receptor (beta chain) was counted between two and nine times. Its antigen is not identified. The record originates from a study of liver allograft versus peripheral blood T cells. The wider study: Intrahepatic T cell receptor repertoires from transplanted livers were compared against repertoires in recipients' peripheral blood.

This CDR3 spans 14 amino acids. Germline loops: CDR1 MNHNS, CDR2 SASEGT. Deletions cut 1 base from V and 0 bases from J, with 6 bases between. The study, taken as a whole, reports: Repertoires of T cell receptors that resided inside liver allografts reportedly differed from those in peripheral blood.

TCRdb re-called the reads with MiXCR, one entry per CDR3 protein. This table has fewer than 8,500 distinct CDR3 sequences, roughly a sixth appearing once. The sequence was obtained from a human patient who had a liver transplant. Some T cells here may be from the graft donor. The V call is TRBV6-1, the J call TRBJ1-1; D not resolved. This CDR3 reads CASSEGVMNTEAFF. In DNA, the CDR3 is TGTGCCAGCAGTGAAGGAGTGATGAACACTGAAGCTTTCTTT.